The clone carrying this T cell receptor (beta chain) was found many times. Antigen: not known. The read finishes 3 residues shy of the CDR3 end, and the germline J gene is used to complete it. The data are from a study of T cell clonality in common variable immunodeficiency. Study-level results: CVID subjects had higher TCRbeta clonality than healthy controls, most marked in about a third. Fewer TCRbeta clones were shared among CVID subjects than controls. Common variable immunodeficiency TCR beta sequences reportedly had fewer deletions and N-nucleotide insertions.

TCRdb's table, derived via immunoSEQ multiplex PCR, lists solely in-frame clones and lacks some. The sample was found to contain more than 30,000 clones, and every one recurs. Germline CDR1 SGHNT, CDR2 YENEEA. The CDR3 has 13 amino acids. The germline V and J ends were trimmed by 3 bases and 4 bases, with 9 bases remaining between them. J is TRBJ1-1 and V is TRBV11-3, with D perhaps TRBD1 (5 bases). What was sequenced was peripheral blood mononuclear cells. The clonotype originates from a person aged 18 to 69 in good health. The CDR3 bases that were read are TGTGCCAGCAGCTTCTCCGGGGGCACTGAA. Its protein product is CASSFSGGTE. In full, the CDR3 is CASSFSGGTEAFF.